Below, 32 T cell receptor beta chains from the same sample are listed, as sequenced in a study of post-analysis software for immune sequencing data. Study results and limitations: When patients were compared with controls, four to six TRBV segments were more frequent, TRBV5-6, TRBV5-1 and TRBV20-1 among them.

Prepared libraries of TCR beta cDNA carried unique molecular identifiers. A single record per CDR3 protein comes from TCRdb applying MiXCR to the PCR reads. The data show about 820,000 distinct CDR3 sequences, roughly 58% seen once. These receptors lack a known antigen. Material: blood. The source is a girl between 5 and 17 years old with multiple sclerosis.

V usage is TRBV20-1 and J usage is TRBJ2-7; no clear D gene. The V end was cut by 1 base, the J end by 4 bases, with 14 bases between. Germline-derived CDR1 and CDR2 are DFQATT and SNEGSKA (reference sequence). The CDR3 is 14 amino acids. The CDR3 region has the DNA TGCAGTGCTAGAGCGGTGGGGTCAGCTTACGAGCAGTACTTC. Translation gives CSARAVGSAYEQYF.

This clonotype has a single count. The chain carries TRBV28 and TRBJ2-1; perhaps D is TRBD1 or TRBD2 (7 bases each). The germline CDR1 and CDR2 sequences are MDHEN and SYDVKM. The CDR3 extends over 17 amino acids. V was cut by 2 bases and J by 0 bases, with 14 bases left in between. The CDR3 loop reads CASSLISGTVSYNEQFF. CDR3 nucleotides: TGTGCCAGCAGTTTAATAAGCGGGACAGTCTCCTACAATGAGCAGTTCTTC.

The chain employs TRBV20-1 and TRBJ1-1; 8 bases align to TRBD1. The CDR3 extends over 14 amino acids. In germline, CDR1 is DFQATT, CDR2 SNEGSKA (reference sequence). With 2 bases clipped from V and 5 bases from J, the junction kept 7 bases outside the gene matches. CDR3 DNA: TGCAGTGCTAGAAAGACAGGGGAGCGGACTGAAGCTTTCTTT. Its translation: CSARKTGERTEAFF.

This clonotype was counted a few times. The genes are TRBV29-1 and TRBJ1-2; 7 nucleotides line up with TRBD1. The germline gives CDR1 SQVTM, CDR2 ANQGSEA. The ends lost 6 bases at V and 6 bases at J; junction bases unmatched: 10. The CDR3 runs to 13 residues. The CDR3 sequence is CSVSGGEDNGYTF. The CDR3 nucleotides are TGCAGCGTGTCAGGGGGTGAGGATAATGGCTACACCTTC.

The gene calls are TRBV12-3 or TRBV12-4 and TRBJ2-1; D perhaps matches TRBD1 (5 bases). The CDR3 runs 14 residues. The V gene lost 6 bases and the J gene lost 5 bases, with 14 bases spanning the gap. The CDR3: CASSQGTPHNEQFF. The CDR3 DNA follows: TGTGCCAGCAGCCAGGGAACTCCTCACAATGAGCAGTTCTTC.

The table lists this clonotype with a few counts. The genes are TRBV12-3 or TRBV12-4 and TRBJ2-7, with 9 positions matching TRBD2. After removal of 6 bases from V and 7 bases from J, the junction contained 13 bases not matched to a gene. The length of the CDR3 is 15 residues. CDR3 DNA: TGTGCCAGCAGGGGACTAGCAGGAGGACTCGGGGAGCAGTACTTC. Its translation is CASRGLAGGLGEQYF.

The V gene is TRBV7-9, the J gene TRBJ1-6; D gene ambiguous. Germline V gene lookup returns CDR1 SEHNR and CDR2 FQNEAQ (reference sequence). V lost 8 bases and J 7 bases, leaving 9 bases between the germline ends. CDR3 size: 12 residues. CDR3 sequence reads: CASSPQNSPLHF. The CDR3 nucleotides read TGTGCCAGCTCTCCCCAAAATTCACCCCTCCACTTT. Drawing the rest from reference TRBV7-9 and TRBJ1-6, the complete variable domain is DTGVSQNPRHKITKRGQNVTFRCDPISEHNRLYWYRQTLGQGPEFLTYFQNEAQLEKSRLLSDRFSAERPKGSFSTLEIQRTEQGDSAMYLCASSPQNSPLHFGNGTRLTVT.

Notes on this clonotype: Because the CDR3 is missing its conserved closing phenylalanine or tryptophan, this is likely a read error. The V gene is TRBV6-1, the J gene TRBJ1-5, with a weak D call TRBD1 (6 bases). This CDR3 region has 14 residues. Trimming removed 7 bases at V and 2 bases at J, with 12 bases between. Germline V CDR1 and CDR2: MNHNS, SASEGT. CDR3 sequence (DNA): TGTGCCAGCATCCAGGGGAGGGGCAATCAGCCCCAGCATGTT. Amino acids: CASIQGRGNQPQHV.

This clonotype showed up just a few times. Written as DNA, the CDR3 is TGTGCCAGCAGTTCGGTGGGAGGCTACGAGCAGTACTTC. Translation gives CASSSVGGYEQYF. The chain links TRBV6-2 or TRBV6-3 to TRBJ2-4; TRBD2 might be the D (6 bases). TRBJ2-7 explains the end of the DNA better; the J call may be wrong. Per germline, CDR1 MNHEY and CDR2 SVGEGT. This CDR3 is built from 13 residues.

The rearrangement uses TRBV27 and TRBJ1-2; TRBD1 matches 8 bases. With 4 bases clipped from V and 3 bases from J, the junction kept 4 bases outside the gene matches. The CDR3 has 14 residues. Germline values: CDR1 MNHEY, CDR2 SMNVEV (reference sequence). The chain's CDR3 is CASSYRGSDYGYTF. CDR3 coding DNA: TGTGCCAGCAGTTACAGGGGGAGCGACTATGGCTACACCTTC.

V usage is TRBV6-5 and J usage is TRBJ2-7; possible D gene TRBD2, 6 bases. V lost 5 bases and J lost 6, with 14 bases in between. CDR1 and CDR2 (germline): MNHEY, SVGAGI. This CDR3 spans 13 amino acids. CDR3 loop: CASSPGVRLEQYF. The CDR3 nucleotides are TGTGCCAGCAGTCCGGGGGTGCGGCTCGAGCAGTACTTC.

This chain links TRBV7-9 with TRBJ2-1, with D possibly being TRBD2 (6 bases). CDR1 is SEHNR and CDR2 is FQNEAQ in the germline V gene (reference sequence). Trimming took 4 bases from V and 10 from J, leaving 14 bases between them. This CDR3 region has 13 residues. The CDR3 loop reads CASSSGGGREQFF. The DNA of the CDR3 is TGTGCCAGCAGCTCCGGGGGAGGCCGGGAGCAGTTCTTC.

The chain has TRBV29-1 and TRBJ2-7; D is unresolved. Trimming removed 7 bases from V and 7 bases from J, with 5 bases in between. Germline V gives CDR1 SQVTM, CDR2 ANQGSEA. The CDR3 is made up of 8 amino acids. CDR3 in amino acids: CSGDEQYF. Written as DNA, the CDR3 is TGCAGCGGAGATGAGCAGTACTTC.

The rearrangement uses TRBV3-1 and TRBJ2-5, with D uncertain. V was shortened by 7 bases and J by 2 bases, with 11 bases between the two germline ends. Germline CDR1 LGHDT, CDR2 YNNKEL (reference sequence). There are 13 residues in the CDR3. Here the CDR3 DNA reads TGTGCCAGCAACCACGCCAATCAAGAGACCCAGTACTTC. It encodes CASNHANQETQYF.

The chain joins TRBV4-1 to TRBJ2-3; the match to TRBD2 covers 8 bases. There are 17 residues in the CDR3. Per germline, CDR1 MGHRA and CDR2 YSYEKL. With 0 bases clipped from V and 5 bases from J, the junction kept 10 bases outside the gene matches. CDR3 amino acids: CASSQDRGGGTRDTQYF. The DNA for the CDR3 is TGCGCCAGCAGCCAAGATCGGGGGGGCGGAACCCGAGATACGCAGTATTTT.

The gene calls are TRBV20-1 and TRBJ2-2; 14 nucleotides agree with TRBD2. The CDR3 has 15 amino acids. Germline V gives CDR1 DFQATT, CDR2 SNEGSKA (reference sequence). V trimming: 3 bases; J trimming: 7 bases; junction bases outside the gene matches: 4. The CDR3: CSARGLAGANGELFF. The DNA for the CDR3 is TGCAGTGCTAGGGGACTAGCGGGAGCTAACGGGGAGCTGTTTTTT.

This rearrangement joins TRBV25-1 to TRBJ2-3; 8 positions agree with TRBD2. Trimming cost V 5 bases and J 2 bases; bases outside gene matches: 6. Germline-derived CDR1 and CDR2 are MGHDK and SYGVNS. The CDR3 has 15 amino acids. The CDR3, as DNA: TGTGCCAGCAGTTCGACTAGCGTACTCACAGATACGCAGTATTTT. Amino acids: CASSSTSVLTDTQYF.

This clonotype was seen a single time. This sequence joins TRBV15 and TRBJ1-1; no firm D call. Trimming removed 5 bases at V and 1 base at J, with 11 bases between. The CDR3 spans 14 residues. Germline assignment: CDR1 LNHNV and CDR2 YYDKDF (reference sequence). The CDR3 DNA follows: TGTGCCACCAGCGCCCGACAAGCGAACACTGAAGCTTTCTTT. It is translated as CATSARQANTEAFF.

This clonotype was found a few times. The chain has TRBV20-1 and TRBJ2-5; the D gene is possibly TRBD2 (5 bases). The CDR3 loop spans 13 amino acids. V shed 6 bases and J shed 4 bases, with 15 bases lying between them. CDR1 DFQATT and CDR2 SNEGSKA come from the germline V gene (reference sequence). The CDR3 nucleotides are TGCAGTGCCAGTCCGGGGTTAGGAGAGACCCAGTACTTC. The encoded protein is CSASPGLGETQYF.

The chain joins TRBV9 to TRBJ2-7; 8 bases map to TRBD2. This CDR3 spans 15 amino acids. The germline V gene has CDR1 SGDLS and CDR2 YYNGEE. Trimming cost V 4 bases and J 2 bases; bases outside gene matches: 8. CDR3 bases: TGTGCCAGCAGCCCCCGACTAGCGTCTGCCTACGAGCAGTACTTC. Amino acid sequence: CASSPRLASAYEQYF.

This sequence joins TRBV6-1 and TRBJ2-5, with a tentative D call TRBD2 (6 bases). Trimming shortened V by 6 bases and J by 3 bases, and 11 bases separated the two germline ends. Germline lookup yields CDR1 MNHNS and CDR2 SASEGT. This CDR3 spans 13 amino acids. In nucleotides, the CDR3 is TGTGCCAGCAGGGACTACGGGGAAGAGACCCAGTACTTC. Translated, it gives CASRDYGEETQYF.

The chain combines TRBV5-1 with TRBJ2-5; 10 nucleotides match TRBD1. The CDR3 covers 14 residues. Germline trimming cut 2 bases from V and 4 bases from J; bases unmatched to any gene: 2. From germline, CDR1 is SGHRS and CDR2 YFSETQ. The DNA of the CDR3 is TGCGCCAGCAGCTTCGACAGGGGGCGAGAGACCCAGTACTTC. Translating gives CASSFDRGRETQYF.

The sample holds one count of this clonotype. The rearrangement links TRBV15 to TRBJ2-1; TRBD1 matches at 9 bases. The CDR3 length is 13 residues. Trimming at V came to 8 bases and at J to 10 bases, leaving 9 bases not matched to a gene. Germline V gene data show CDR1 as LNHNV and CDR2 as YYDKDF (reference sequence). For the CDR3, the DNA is TGTGCCACCGGGGACAGGGTAATCAGAGAGCAGTTCTTC. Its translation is CATGDRVIREQFF.

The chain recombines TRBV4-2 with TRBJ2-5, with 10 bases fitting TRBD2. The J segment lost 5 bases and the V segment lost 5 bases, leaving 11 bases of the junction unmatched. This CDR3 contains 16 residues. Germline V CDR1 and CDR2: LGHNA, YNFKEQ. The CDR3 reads CASSVGSSGGQETQYF. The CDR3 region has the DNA TGTGCCAGCAGCGTAGGGAGTAGCGGGGGGCAGGAGACCCAGTACTTC.

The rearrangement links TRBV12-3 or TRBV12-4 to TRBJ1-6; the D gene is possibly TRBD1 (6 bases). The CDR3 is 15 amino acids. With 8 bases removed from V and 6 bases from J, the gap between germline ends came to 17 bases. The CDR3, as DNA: TGTGCCAGCCGAAGCAGTGGGGGGCTTAATTCACCCCTCCACTTT. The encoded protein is CASRSSGGLNSPLHF.

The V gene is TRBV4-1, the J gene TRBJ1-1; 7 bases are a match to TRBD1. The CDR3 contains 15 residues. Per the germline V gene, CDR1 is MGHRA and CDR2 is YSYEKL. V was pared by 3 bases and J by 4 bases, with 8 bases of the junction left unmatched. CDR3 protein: CASSQRDRDSTEAFF. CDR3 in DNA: TGCGCCAGCAGCCAGAGGGACCGGGACAGCACTGAAGCTTTCTTT.

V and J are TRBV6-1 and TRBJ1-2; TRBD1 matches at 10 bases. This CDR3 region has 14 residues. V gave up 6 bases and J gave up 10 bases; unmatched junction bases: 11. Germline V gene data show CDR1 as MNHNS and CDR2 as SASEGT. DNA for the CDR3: TGTGCCAGCAGGGGCCCGGGACAGGGGATTTTCTACACCTTC. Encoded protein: CASRGPGQGIFYTF.

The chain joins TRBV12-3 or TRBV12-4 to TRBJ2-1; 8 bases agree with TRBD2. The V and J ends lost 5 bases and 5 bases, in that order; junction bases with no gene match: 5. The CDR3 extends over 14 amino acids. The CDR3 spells CASSPGTRDNEQFF. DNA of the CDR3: TGTGCCAGCAGTCCGGGGACTAGAGACAATGAGCAGTTCTTC.

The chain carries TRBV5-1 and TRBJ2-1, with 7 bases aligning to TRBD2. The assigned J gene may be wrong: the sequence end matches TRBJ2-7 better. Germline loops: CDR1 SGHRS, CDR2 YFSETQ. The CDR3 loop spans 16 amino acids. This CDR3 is CASSPTWGGSPPEQYF. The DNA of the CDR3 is TGCGCCAGCAGCCCTACTTGGGGCGGGAGCCCCCCCGAGCAGTACTTC.

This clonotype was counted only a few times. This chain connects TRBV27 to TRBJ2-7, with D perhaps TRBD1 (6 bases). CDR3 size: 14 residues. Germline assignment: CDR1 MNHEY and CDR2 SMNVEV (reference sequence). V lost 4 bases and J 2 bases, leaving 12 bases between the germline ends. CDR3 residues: CASSSNRAPYEQYF. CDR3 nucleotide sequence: TGTGCCAGCAGTTCTAACAGGGCCCCCTACGAGCAGTACTTC.

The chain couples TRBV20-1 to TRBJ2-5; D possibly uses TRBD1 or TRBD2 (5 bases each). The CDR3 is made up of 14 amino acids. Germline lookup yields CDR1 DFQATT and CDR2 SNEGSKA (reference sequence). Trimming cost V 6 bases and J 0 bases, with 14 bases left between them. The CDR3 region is CSAPPGRNQETQYF. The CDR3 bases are TGCAGTGCCCCTCCGGGACGCAACCAAGAGACCCAGTACTTC.

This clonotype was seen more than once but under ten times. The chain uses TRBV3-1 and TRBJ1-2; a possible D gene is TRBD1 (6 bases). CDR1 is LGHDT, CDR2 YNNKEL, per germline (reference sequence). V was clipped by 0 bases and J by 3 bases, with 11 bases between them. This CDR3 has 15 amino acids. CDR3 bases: TGTGCCAGCAGCCAAGACCCGACAGGTGACTATGGCTACACCTTC. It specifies CASSQDPTGDYGYTF.